The following is a T cell receptor beta chain sequence with its context. Its antigen remains unidentified. This sample is part of a study of OX40 agonist ivuxolimab in advanced cancers. About the study: As their treatment, patients were administered ivuxolimab, an agonistic anti-OX40 (CD134) antibody. The mean age was approximately 60 years, ranging from about 20 to 79, with around four fifths of participants male.

V lost 5 bases to trimming and J lost 4 bases, with 12 bases between them. The CDR3 is made up of 14 amino acids. Germline CDR1 SGHAT, CDR2 FQNNGV. The repertoire was sequenced with immunoSEQ multiplex PCR; TCRdb's copy has only in-frame clones and lacks some. The sample carries some 60,000 clones, roughly nine tenths recorded once. Study outcomes and limitations: Specificity for antigen went undetermined in the expanded peripheral T cells.

The input for sequencing was CD4+ or CD8+ T cells sorted from blood, taken in a trial of the OX40 agonist ivuxolimab. The origin of this receptor is an adult with an advanced solid tumor such as melanoma, head and neck, liver or kidney cancer. The chain links TRBV11-2 to TRBJ2-4; maybe TRBD2 (6 bases). The CDR3 DNA reads as TGTGCCAGCAGCCCCGGGAGTTCGAAAAACATTCAGTACTTC. As protein: CASSPGSSKNIQYF.